This T cell receptor beta chain was identified in a study of blood T cell repertoires in COVID-19. Assay: immunoSEQ multiplex PCR; the TCRdb copy retains only in-frame clones and omits some. This table has 300,000 to 350,000 clones, over 80% appearing once. CDR1 and CDR2 from the germline V gene are MNHEY and SVGEGT. Deletions cut 6 bases from V and 1 base from J, with 10 bases between. This CDR3 is 15 amino acids long. This clone is a singleton in its sample. Sequenced input: peripheral blood. The chain recombines TRBV6-2 or TRBV6-3 with TRBJ2-6, with D perhaps TRBD2 (6 bases). This receptor was obtained from a man aged 30 to 39 with COVID-19, enrolled during active disease. This CDR3 is CASSHGGSGANVLTF. In DNA, the CDR3 is TGTGCCAGCAGCCACGGGGGTTCTGGGGCCAACGTCCTGACTTTC.